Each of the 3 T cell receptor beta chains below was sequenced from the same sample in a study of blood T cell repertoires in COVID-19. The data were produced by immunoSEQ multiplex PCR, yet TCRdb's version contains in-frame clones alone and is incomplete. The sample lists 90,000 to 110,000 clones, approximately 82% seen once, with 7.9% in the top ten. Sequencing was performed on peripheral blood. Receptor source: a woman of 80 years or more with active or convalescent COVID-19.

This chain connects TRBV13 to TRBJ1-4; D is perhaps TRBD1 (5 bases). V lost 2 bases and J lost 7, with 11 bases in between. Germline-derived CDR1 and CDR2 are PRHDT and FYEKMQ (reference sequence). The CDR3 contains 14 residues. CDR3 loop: CASSLQGLAEKLFF. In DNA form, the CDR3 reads TGTGCCAGCAGCTTACAGGGATTAGCTGAAAAACTGTTTTTT.

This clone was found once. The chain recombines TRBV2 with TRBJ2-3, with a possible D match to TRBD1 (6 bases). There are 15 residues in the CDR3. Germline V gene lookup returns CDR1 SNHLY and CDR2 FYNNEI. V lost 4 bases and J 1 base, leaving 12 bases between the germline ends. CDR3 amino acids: CASSVSPGGTDTQYF. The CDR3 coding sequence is TGTGCCAGCAGTGTGTCCCCAGGGGGCACAGATACGCAGTATTTT.

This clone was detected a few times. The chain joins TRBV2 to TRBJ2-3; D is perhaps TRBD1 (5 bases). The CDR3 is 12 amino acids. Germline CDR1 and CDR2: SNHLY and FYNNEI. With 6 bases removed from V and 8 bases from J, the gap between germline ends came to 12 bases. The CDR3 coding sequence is TGTGCCAGCAGAGACAGCCTCGGTACGCAGTATTTT. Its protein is CASRDSLGTQYF.